These 5 T cell receptor beta chains originate from one sample sequenced in a study of immune characterization of retroperitoneal liposarcoma. TCRdb reprocessed the PCR reads via MiXCR and lists one record per CDR3 protein. The data contain roughly 1,900 distinct CDR3 sequences, around a quarter of them singletons. The material sequenced was tumor tissue. These receptors were obtained from a female donor with retroperitoneal liposarcoma.

This clonotype is large in the sample. The chain combines TRBV6-1 with TRBJ2-3, with D unclear. Between the trimmed V and J ends, which lost 3 bases and 0 bases, there was a span of 13 bases. Germline V CDR1 and CDR2: MNHNS, SASEGT. The CDR3 consists of 16 residues. The CDR3 sequence is CASSDSITTSTDTQYF. The CDR3 nucleotides read TGTGCCAGCAGTGACAGTATAACCACTAGCACAGATACGCAGTATTTT.

There are many counts of this clonotype. The rearrangement joins TRBV28 to TRBJ2-1; TRBD1 aligns across 7 bases. Germline-derived CDR1 and CDR2 are MDHEN and SYDVKM. This CDR3 has 15 residues. Losses at the gene ends were 5 bases for V and 4 bases for J; bases not matched to a gene: 8. This CDR3 reads CASSPQGPIYNEQFF. The CDR3, as DNA: TGTGCCAGCAGTCCACAGGGGCCTATTTACAATGAGCAGTTCTTC.

The table lists this clonotype with a few counts. V usage is TRBV6-1 and J usage is TRBJ2-1; 13 bases agree with TRBD2. This CDR3 region has 15 residues. CDR1 is MNHNS, CDR2 SASEGT, per germline. Trimming cost V 7 bases and J 10 bases; bases outside gene matches: 10. Here the CDR3 DNA reads TGTGCCAGCACCCTAAGGACTAGCGGGAGTGGGGAGCAGTTCTTC. This gives the protein CASTLRTSGSGEQFF.

In its sample, this clonotype is medium-sized. The CDR3 spells CASSLAPTSGKGNEQFF. DNA of the CDR3: TGTGCCAGCAGCTTAGCCCCAACTAGCGGGAAAGGGAATGAGCAGTTCTTC. The chain combines TRBV7-2 with TRBJ2-1, with 10 bases lining up with TRBD2. The germline CDR1 and CDR2 sequences are SGHTA and FQGNSA. CDR3 length: 17 residues. V lost 0 bases to trimming and J lost 7 bases; unmatched junction nucleotides: 9.

By share, this clonotype ranks as large (0.1 to 1%). The V call is TRBV12-3 or TRBV12-4, the J call TRBJ2-1; D is unresolved. The DNA end lines up better with TRBJ2-7; the J call may be wrong. CDR3 length equals 13 residues. The CDR3, as DNA: TGTGCCAGCACTCCCCGCGACCGGAATGAGCAGTACTTC. Residues: CASTPRDRNEQYF.